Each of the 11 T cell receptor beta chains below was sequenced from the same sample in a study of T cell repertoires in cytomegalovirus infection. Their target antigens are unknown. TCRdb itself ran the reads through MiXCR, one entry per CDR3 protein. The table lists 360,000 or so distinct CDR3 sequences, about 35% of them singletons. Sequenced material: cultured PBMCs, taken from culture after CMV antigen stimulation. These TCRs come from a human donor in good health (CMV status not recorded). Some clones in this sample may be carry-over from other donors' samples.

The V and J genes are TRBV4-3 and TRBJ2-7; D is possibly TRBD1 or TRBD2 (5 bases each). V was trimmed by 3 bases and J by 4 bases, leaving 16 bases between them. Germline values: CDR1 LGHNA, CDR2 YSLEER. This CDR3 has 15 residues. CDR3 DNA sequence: TGCGCCAGCAGCCAGTCCTCGGGACCGTGGTACGAGCAGTACTTC. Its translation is CASSQSSGPWYEQYF.

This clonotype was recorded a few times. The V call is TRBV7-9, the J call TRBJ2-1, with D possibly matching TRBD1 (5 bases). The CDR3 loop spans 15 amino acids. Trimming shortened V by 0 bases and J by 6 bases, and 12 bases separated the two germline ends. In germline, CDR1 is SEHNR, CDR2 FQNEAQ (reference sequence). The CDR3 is CASSLARVPSNEQFF. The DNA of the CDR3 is TGTGCCAGCAGCTTAGCCAGGGTGCCCTCCAATGAGCAGTTCTTC. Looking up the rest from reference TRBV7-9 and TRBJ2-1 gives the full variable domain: DTGVSQNPRHKITKRGQNVTFRCDPISEHNRLYWYRQTLGQGPEFLTYFQNEAQLEKSRLLSDRFSAERPKGSFSTLEIQRTEQGDSAMYLCASSLARVPSNEQFFGPGTRLTVL.

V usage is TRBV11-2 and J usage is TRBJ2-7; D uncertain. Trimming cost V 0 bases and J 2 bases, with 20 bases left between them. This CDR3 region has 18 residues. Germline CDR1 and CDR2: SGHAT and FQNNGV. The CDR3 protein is CASSLDLGPRLNTYEQYF. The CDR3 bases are TGTGCCAGCAGCTTAGATCTCGGTCCCAGGCTGAATACCTACGAGCAGTACTTC. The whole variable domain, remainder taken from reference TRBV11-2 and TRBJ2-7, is EAGVAQSPRYKIIEKRQSVAFWCNPISGHATLYWYQQILGQGPKLLIQFQNNGVVDDSQLPKDRFSAERLKGVDSTLKIQPAKLEDSAVYLCASSLDLGPRLNTYEQYFGPGTRLTVT.

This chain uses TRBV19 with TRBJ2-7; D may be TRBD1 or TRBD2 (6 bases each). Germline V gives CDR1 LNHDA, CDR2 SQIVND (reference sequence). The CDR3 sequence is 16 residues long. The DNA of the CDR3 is TGTGCCAGTAGTATAGGGGGGGCCCGGAGCTCCTACGAGCAGTACGTA. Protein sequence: CASSIGGARSSYEQYV.

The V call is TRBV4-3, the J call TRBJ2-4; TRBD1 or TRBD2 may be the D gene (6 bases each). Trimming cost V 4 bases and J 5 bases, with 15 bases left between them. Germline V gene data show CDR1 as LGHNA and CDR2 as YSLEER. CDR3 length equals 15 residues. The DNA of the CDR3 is TGCGCCAGCAGCCCCCTCTGGGGGGCGGAAAACATTCAGTACTTC. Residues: CASSPLWGAENIQYF.

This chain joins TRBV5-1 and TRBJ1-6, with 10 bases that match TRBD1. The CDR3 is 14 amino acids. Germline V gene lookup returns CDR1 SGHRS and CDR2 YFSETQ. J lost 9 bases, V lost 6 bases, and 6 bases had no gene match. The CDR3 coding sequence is TGCGCCAGCACTCCGGGACAGGGGACTTCACCCCTCCACTTT. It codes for CASTPGQGTSPLHF.

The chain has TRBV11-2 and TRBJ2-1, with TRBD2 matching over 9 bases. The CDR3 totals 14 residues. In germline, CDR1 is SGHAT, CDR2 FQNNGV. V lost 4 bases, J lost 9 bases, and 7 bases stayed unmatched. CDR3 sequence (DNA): TGTGCCAGCAGCTCTCTAGCGGGAAGGGGTGAGCAGTTCTTC. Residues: CASSSLAGRGEQFF.

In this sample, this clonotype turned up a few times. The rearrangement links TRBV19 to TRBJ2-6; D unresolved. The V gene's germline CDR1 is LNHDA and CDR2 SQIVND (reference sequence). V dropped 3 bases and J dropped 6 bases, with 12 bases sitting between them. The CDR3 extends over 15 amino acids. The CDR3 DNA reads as TGTGCCAGTAGTATCGATAAAAGGAAGGCCAACGTCCTGACTTTC. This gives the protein CASSIDKRKANVLTF.

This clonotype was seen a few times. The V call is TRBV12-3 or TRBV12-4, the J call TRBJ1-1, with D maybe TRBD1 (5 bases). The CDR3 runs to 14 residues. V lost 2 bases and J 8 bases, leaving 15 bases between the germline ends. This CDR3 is CASSLSDRFVEAFF. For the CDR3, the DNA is TGTGCCAGCAGTTTATCTGACAGATTCGTAGAAGCTTTCTTT.

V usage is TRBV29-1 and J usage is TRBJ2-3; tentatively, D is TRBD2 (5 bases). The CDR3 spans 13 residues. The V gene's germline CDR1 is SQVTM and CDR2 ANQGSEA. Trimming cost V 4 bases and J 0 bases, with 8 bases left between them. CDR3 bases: TGCAGCGTTGGCAGGACTAGCACAGATACGCAGTATTTT. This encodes CSVGRTSTDTQYF.

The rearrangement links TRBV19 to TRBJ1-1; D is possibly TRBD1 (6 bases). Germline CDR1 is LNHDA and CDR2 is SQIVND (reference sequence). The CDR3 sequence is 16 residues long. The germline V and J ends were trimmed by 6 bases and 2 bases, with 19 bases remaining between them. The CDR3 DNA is TGTGCCAGTAGCCATGGGATTGGGACACCTAACACTGAAGCTTTCTTT. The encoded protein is CASSHGIGTPNTEAFF.